Shown below are 10 T cell receptor beta chains from a single sample sequenced in a study of molecular identifiers for immune sequencing clone quantification. Using its own MiXCR run on the PCR reads, TCRdb lists one record per CDR3 protein. Counted here are some 97,000 distinct CDR3 sequences, roughly 34% occurring once; the ten biggest clones make up approximately 3.8%. The sample comprised naive CD8+ T cells from blood, with Jurkat cell RNA spiked in. The subset is: FACS-sorted CD8+CD4-CCR7+CD45RA+ naive T cells. The origin of the receptors is a human donor in good health. Some libraries in this study had Jurkat cell RNA spiked in.

This clonotype was found a few times. The rearrangement links TRBV3-1 to TRBJ1-4, with D maybe TRBD1 (6 bases). The CDR3 runs to 16 residues. Trimming left V 5 bases short and J 8 bases short, with 21 bases between. Germline CDR1 reads LGHDT; CDR2 reads YNNKEL (reference sequence). The CDR3 loop is CASSFSDQGLNEKLFF. In nucleotides, the CDR3 is TGTGCCAGCAGCTTTTCAGACCAGGGGCTAAACGAAAAACTGTTTTTT.

Details on this clonotype: A much more abundant neighbour one base away suggests this may be a read error. V gene TRBV5-1 combines with J gene TRBJ2-2; 9 bases agree with TRBD1. The CDR3 loop spans 15 amino acids. The germline V gene encodes CDR1 SGHRS and CDR2 YFSETQ. The trim removed 2 bases at V and 7 bases at J, leaving 6 bases unmatched. The CDR3, as DNA: TGCGCCAGCAGCTTCCACGACAGGGGGGTCGGGGAGCTGTTTTTT. It is translated as CASSFHDRGVGELFF.

This clonotype ranks as medium-sized (0.01 to 0.1%). The chain carries TRBV2 and TRBJ2-4; 9 nucleotides match TRBD1. The CDR3 is 12 residues long. V lost 7 bases to trimming and J lost 12 bases; unmatched junction nucleotides: 7. The germline V gene has CDR1 SNHLY and CDR2 FYNNEI. The DNA for the CDR3 is TGTGCCAGCACTTATACAGGGGGCGGTCAGTACTTC. It is translated as CASTYTGGGQYF.

The rearrangement joins TRBV11-2 to TRBJ2-3; no definite D call. V was trimmed by 5 bases and J by 7 bases, leaving 16 bases between them. The CDR3 contains 14 residues. The germline V gene has CDR1 SGHAT and CDR2 FQNNGV. CDR3 region: CASSRLVVPYTQYF. The CDR3 region has the DNA TGTGCCAGCAGCCGCTTAGTCGTCCCATATACGCAGTATTTT.

This clonotype was counted at least ten times. This chain links TRBV5-1 with TRBJ2-5, with D tentatively TRBD1 or TRBD2 (5 bases each). The V and J ends lost 4 bases and 1 base respectively, with 14 bases between them. CDR1 SGHRS and CDR2 YFSETQ come from the germline V gene. The CDR3 spans 15 residues. The CDR3 nucleotides are TGCGCCAGCAGCCGGATCCGGGACGGCCAAGAGACCCAGTACTTC. It encodes CASSRIRDGQETQYF.

This clonotype was observed a handful of times. The chain couples TRBV27 to TRBJ2-7; TRBD2 agrees at 11 bases. Germline V gene lookup returns CDR1 MNHEY and CDR2 SMNVEV (reference sequence). Unmatched junction bases numbered 1, after V lost 8 bases and J lost 1 base. The CDR3 sequence is 13 residues long. CDR3 loop: CASGLAGSYEQYF. CDR3 DNA: TGTGCCAGCGGACTAGCGGGTTCCTACGAGCAGTACTTC.

Of note for this clonotype: Possible read error: a much larger clone is one base away. No conserved phenylalanine or tryptophan is present at the end of the CDR3, so a read error is the likely explanation. The J gene is TRBJ1-1, the V gene TRBV7-9, with TRBD1 as a possible D gene (5 bases). CDR3 length equals 13 residues. Germline V gene lookup returns CDR1 SEHNR and CDR2 FQNEAQ (reference sequence). V lost 2 bases and J lost 6, with 10 bases in between. CDR3 DNA sequence: TGTGCCAGCAGCTTATGGGCAGGGCCTGAAGCTTTCTCT. Encoded protein: CASSLWAGPEAFS.

Comment on this clonotype: The conserved closing phenylalanine or tryptophan is absent in this CDR3, likely reflecting a read error. J is TRBJ2-5 and V is TRBV19; no clear D. The CDR3 loop spans 12 amino acids. CDR1 is LNHDA, CDR2 SQIVND, per germline (reference sequence). Trimming shortened V by 5 bases and J by 5 bases, and 9 bases separated the two germline ends. In nucleotides, the CDR3 is TGTGCCAGTAGTTCAGGTGCGGAGACCCAGTACCTC. Translation gives CASSSGAETQYL.

Turning to this clonotype: Being one base from a much bigger clone, this may be a read error. The chain joins TRBV25-1 to TRBJ2-7, with D unclear. Germline V gene data show CDR1 as MGHDK and CDR2 as SYGVNS. This CDR3 has 16 residues. CDR3 residues: CASSEEASRSTYEKYF. CDR3 in DNA: TGTGCCAGCAGTGAAGAAGCCAGCCGCTCGACCTACGAGAAGTACTTC.

CDR3 amino acids: CASSQFVTSGELFF. In nucleotides, the CDR3 is TGTGCCAGCAGCCAATTCGTTACAAGCGGGGAGCTGTTTTTT. The rearrangement joins TRBV14 to TRBJ2-2; D gene ambiguous. V shed 2 bases and J shed 7 bases, with 11 bases lying between them. The germline CDR1 and CDR2 sequences are SGHDN and FVKESK. The CDR3 consists of 14 residues. The entire variable domain, with the rest obtained from reference TRBV14 and TRBJ2-2, is as follows: EAGVTQFPSHSVIEKGQTVTLRCDPISGHDNLYWYRRVMGKEIKFLLHFVKESKQDESGMPNNRFLAERTGGTYSTLKVQPAELEDSGVYFCASSQFVTSGELFFGEGSRLTVL.